A single sample is the source of the 20 T cell receptor beta chains below, sequenced in a study of EBV T-cell therapy then PD-1 blockade in nasopharyngeal carcinoma. For these TCRs, the target antigens are not known. Produced via immunoSEQ multiplex PCR; TCRdb's table is partial and in-frame only. This table has about 17,000 clones, approximately 80% appearing once. Stated treatment: AdE1-LMPpoly-expanded autologous EBV-specific T-cell therapy followed by anti-PD-1 nivolumab. This sample comprised CD8+ T cells from blood, obtained at day 0 from a patient whose treatment included autologous EBV-specific T cells and nivolumab. These receptor sequences come from a man in his forties or fifties with nasopharyngeal carcinoma.

V and J are TRBV28 and TRBJ2-5, with TRBD1 matching 11 bases. Per germline, CDR1 MDHEN and CDR2 SYDVKM. This CDR3 region has 16 residues. V lost 5 bases, J lost 5 bases, and 10 bases stayed unmatched. The CDR3 here is CASSTRGQGVWETQYF. CDR3 coding DNA: TGTGCCAGCAGTACTCGGGGACAGGGGGTATGGGAGACCCAGTACTTC.

The chain carries TRBV7-9 and TRBJ1-5, with D perhaps matching TRBD1 (5 bases). The CDR3 length is 15 residues. V was clipped by 5 bases and J by 3 bases, with 14 bases between them. The germline V gene encodes CDR1 SEHNR and CDR2 FQNEAQ (reference sequence). This chain's CDR3 is CASSPAGWDNQPQHF. CDR3 coding DNA: TGTGCCAGCAGCCCTGCAGGGTGGGACAATCAGCCCCAGCATTTT. Full variable domain (rest looked up from reference TRBV7-9 and TRBJ1-5): DTGVSQNPRHKITKRGQNVTFRCDPISEHNRLYWYRQTLGQGPEFLTYFQNEAQLEKSRLLSDRFSAERPKGSFSTLEIQRTEQGDSAMYLCASSPAGWDNQPQHFGDGTRLSIL.

This clone was counted between two and nine times. The genes are TRBV19 and TRBJ1-5; 8 positions match TRBD1. This CDR3 comprises 15 residues. CDR1 LNHDA and CDR2 SQIVND come from the germline V gene (reference sequence). The V and J ends lost 9 bases and 3 bases, in that order; junction bases with no gene match: 10. The chain's CDR3 is CASSGQVSLNQPQHF. The CDR3 bases are TGTGCCAGCTCGGGACAGGTTAGTCTCAATCAGCCCCAGCATTTT.

The chain couples TRBV4-3 to TRBJ1-2, with D perhaps TRBD1 (6 bases). The germline CDR1 and CDR2 sequences are LGHNA and YSLEER. V lost 0 bases to trimming and J lost 4 bases, with 21 bases between them. This CDR3 contains 18 residues. This CDR3 is CASSQETLVGGQSYGYTF. The CDR3, as DNA: TGCGCCAGCAGCCAAGAGACCCTCGTGGGGGGGCAGAGCTATGGCTACACCTTC.

The chain carries TRBV2 and TRBJ2-5; D is ambiguous. The CDR3 length is 13 residues. CDR1 SNHLY and CDR2 FYNNEI come from the germline V gene. Trimming took 3 bases from V and 5 from J, leaving 10 bases between them. The CDR3, as DNA: TGTGCCAGCAGTGAGGCGGCCTCCGAGACCCAGTACTTC. This sequence encodes CASSEAASETQYF.

The genes are TRBV28 and TRBJ2-6; 7 bases map to TRBD1. This CDR3 spans 21 amino acids. CDR1 is MDHEN, CDR2 SYDVKM, per germline. V lost 3 bases and J lost 0; bases outside the gene matches: 17. CDR3 protein: CASSLKFPGQTLFSGANVLTF. Here the CDR3 DNA reads TGTGCCAGCAGTTTGAAGTTTCCGGGACAGACCCTTTTCTCTGGGGCCAACGTCCTGACTTTC.

The chain couples TRBV27 to TRBJ2-5, with D possibly being TRBD1 (7 bases). V was shortened by 0 bases and J by 6 bases, with 11 bases between the two germline ends. Germline V gives CDR1 MNHEY, CDR2 SMNVEV (reference sequence). The CDR3 has 14 residues. The CDR3: CASSLSGGGKTQYF. CDR3 nucleotides: TGTGCCAGCAGTTTATCAGGGGGCGGGAAGACCCAGTACTTC.

The chain links TRBV9 to TRBJ1-2; TRBD1 might be the D (5 bases). Trimming shortened V by 3 bases and J by 4 bases, and 16 bases separated the two germline ends. Germline V gives CDR1 SGDLS, CDR2 YYNGEE. The CDR3 loop spans 15 amino acids. CDR3 region: CASSAKIRDAYGYTF. The CDR3 nucleotides are TGTGCCAGCAGCGCTAAGATAAGGGACGCCTATGGCTACACCTTC.

DNA for the CDR3: TGTGCCATCGACAGTGTCGATGGCTACACCTTC. Translating gives CAIDSVDGYTF. The chain joins TRBV12-3 or TRBV12-4 to TRBJ1-2; D possibly corresponds to TRBD1 (5 bases). The CDR3 extends over 11 amino acids. Between the trimmed V and J ends, which lost 10 bases and 6 bases, there was a span of 12 bases.

V is TRBV28 and J is TRBJ2-2; possibly TRBD2 for D (5 bases). Germline CDR1 is MDHEN and CDR2 is SYDVKM. V dropped 3 bases and J dropped 2 bases, with 7 bases sitting between them. The CDR3 is 14 residues long. The CDR3 bases are TGTGCCAGCAGTTTTACGGGAAACACCGGGGAGCTGTTTTTT. It translates to CASSFTGNTGELFF.

This rearrangement joins TRBV4-1 to TRBJ2-2, with 8 bases aligning to TRBD2. Germline values: CDR1 MGHRA, CDR2 YSYEKL. The CDR3 has 19 residues. The trim removed 1 base at V and 5 bases at J, leaving 15 bases unmatched. Here the CDR3 DNA reads TGCGCCAGCAGCCAAGCACAGGGAGCCGGGACTAGTAATACCGGGGAGCTGTTTTTT. Translation gives CASSQAQGAGTSNTGELFF.

The CDR3 nucleotides read TGTGCCAGCAGCTTAGAACCCAACTCGCGGGGGACGAGGGATACGCAGTATTTT. Its translation is CASSLEPNSRGTRDTQYF. This chain links TRBV11-2 with TRBJ2-3, with 7 bases matching TRBD2. The CDR3 is made up of 18 amino acids. CDR1 and CDR2 (germline): SGHAT, FQNNGV. Trimming at V came to 0 bases and at J to 6 bases, leaving 15 bases not matched to a gene.

J is TRBJ2-7 and V is TRBV7-9, with D perhaps matching TRBD2 (5 bases). CDR1 and CDR2 (germline): SEHNR, FQNEAQ (reference sequence). This CDR3 has 12 amino acids. V was shortened by 6 bases and J by 2 bases, with 8 bases between the two germline ends. In DNA, the CDR3 is TGTGCCAGCAGTCCGGGGACCTACGAGCAGTACTTC. The encoded protein is CASSPGTYEQYF.

The genes are TRBV6-5 and TRBJ2-3; no clear D gene. V was shortened by 1 base and J by 3 bases, with 5 bases between the two germline ends. This CDR3 is built from 13 residues. Germline-derived CDR1 and CDR2 are MNHEY and SVGAGI. CDR3 loop: CASSYYRTDTQYF. DNA of the CDR3: TGTGCCAGCAGTTACTATAGGACAGATACGCAGTATTTT.

The rearrangement links TRBV7-3 to TRBJ2-1; 11 bases map to TRBD2. This CDR3 comprises 15 residues. Germline loops: CDR1 SGHTA, CDR2 FQGTGA. J lost 5 bases, V lost 3 bases, and 3 bases had no gene match. The CDR3 sequence is CASSFLAGGDNEQFF. In DNA, the CDR3 is TGTGCCAGCAGCTTTCTAGCGGGGGGTGACAATGAGCAGTTCTTC.

The gene calls are TRBV6-4 and TRBJ2-5; TRBD1 matches 9 bases. CDR3 length: 18 amino acids. Per germline, CDR1 MRHNA and CDR2 SNTAGT. Losses at the gene ends were 5 bases for V and 5 bases for J; bases not matched to a gene: 18. For the CDR3, the DNA is TGTGCCAGCAGTCGACCCAGGACAGGGGAAAACCCCTATGAGACCCAGTACTTC. Protein product: CASSRPRTGENPYETQYF.

The chain is built from TRBV7-9 and TRBJ2-1; D remains unclear. Germline V gives CDR1 SEHNR, CDR2 FQNEAQ (reference sequence). This CDR3 spans 12 amino acids. Trimming took 0 bases from V and 8 from J, leaving 5 bases between them. The CDR3 sequence: CASSLAADEQFF. The CDR3 DNA follows: TGTGCCAGCAGCTTAGCGGCAGATGAGCAGTTCTTC.

The chain links TRBV19 to TRBJ2-1, with 8 bases fitting TRBD2. CDR1 is LNHDA, CDR2 SQIVND, per germline (reference sequence). J lost 5 bases, V lost 0 bases, and 12 bases had no gene match. The CDR3 length is 18 residues. The CDR3 coding sequence is TGTGCCAGTAGTATAGATGTCGGGACGGGGGGGTCAAACAATGAGCAGTTCTTC. Its protein is CASSIDVGTGGSNNEQFF.

This chain links TRBV10-1 with TRBJ2-7; a possible D gene is TRBD2 (5 bases). This CDR3 is built from 15 residues. The germline CDR1 and CDR2 sequences are WNHNN and SYGVQD (reference sequence). Trimming removed 4 bases at V and 0 bases at J, with 13 bases between. CDR3 loop: CASSVGRGSSYEQYF. In DNA form, the CDR3 reads TGCGCCAGCAGTGTAGGACGGGGAAGCTCCTACGAGCAGTACTTC.

V gene TRBV19 combines with J gene TRBJ1-5; D unclear. The V gene lost 11 bases and the J gene lost 7 bases, with 6 bases spanning the gap. Germline CDR1 LNHDA, CDR2 SQIVND (reference sequence). This CDR3 has 9 residues. The CDR3 loop reads CALDQPQHF. The CDR3 coding sequence is TGTGCCCTGGACCAGCCCCAGCATTTT.